Shown below are 16 T cell receptor beta chains from a single sample sequenced in a study of CD8 T cells in Susac syndrome. Roughly 0.45 to 1 ug RNA was reverse transcribed with random hexamers. TCRdb reanalysed the immunoSEQ multiplex PCR reads using MiXCR and keeps one entry per CDR3 protein. The sample shows 160,000 or so distinct CDR3 sequences, 85% to 95% of them seen only once. The sequencing input was CD4+ T cells from PBMCs. Receptors were obtained from a human donor with Susac syndrome.

V is TRBV18 and J is TRBJ1-1; D may be TRBD1 (5 bases). Germline CDR1 is KGHSH and CDR2 is LQKENI. The CDR3 runs to 17 residues. V gave up 3 bases and J gave up 1 base, with 18 bases separating them. As DNA, the CDR3 is TGTGCCAGCTCACCTTTTTACGAAGGGGAGGGGAACACTGAAGCTTTCTTT. Its protein is CASSPFYEGEGNTEAFF. Using reference TRBV18 and TRBJ1-1 for the parts outside the CDR3, the full variable domain is NAGVMQNPRHLVRRRGQEARLRCSPMKGHSHVYWYRQLPEEGLKFMVYLQKENIIDESGMPKERFSAEFPKEGPSILRIQQVVRGDSAAYFCASSPFYEGEGNTEAFFGQGTRLTVV.

The chain employs TRBV27 and TRBJ1-5; the D is unclear. CDR1 is MNHEY and CDR2 is SMNVEV in the germline V gene (reference sequence). V lost 3 bases, J lost 4 bases, and 7 bases lay in between. This CDR3 comprises 13 residues. The DNA for the CDR3 is TGTGCCAGCAGTTTGAAGAGGAATCAGCCCCAGCATTTT. This gives the protein CASSLKRNQPQHF.

This sequence joins TRBV30 and TRBJ2-5; 8 bases line up with TRBD2. Trimming at V came to 2 bases and at J to 5 bases, leaving 7 bases not matched to a gene. CDR1 and CDR2 (germline): GTSNPN, SVGIG (reference sequence). This CDR3 is built from 14 residues. CDR3 in amino acids: CAWSTGGVGETQYF. CDR3 coding DNA: TGTGCCTGGAGTACGGGGGGGGTAGGGGAGACCCAGTACTTC.

The chain links TRBV6-5 to TRBJ2-7; 13 nucleotides match TRBD2. The CDR3 has 16 residues. The trim removed 0 bases at V and 6 bases at J, leaving 5 bases unmatched. CDR1 is MNHEY, CDR2 SVGAGI, per germline. In DNA, the CDR3 is TGTGCCAGCAGTTACTCAGGACTAGCGGGGGTAAGCGAGCAGTACTTC. It translates to CASSYSGLAGVSEQYF.

On this clonotype itself: The junction differs from germline at one of its ends, possibly a read error. This chain links TRBV7-7 with TRBJ2-5; D ambiguous. The CDR3 extends over 14 amino acids. Germline CDR1 SSHAT, CDR2 FNYEAQ (reference sequence). DNA for the CDR3: TGTGCTAGCAGCTTAGGAGACACCCAAGAGACCCAGTACTTC. Translating it yields CASSLGDTQETQYF.

The J gene is TRBJ2-7, the V gene TRBV6-6; D is undetermined. This CDR3 comprises 13 residues. The V gene's germline CDR1 is MNHNY and CDR2 SVGAGI (reference sequence). Trimming cost V 0 bases and J 5 bases, with 8 bases left between them. CDR3 residues: CASSYSPENEQYF. The CDR3 region has the DNA TGTGCCAGCAGTTACTCGCCAGAGAACGAGCAGTACTTC.

The chain has TRBV30 and TRBJ1-4, with D possibly matching TRBD1 (5 bases). Germline V CDR1 and CDR2: GTSNPN, SVGIG (reference sequence). Trimming removed 6 bases at V and 7 bases at J, with 18 bases between. The CDR3 has 14 amino acids. CDR3 nucleotides: TGTGCCTGCCAAAGGGCAGGGATGGGTGAAAAACTGTTTTTT. It codes for CACQRAGMGEKLFF.

This sequence joins TRBV3-1 and TRBJ1-5; no definite D call. Per germline, CDR1 LGHDT and CDR2 YNNKEL (reference sequence). The CDR3 loop spans 14 amino acids. Trimming left V 1 base short and J 7 bases short, with 11 bases between. The CDR3 DNA reads TGTGCCAGCAGCCAAGGGTACGGGAACCAGCCCCAGCATTTT. It codes for CASSQGYGNQPQHF. The entire variable domain, with the rest obtained from reference TRBV3-1 and TRBJ1-5, is as follows: DTAVSQTPKYLVTQMGNDKSIKCEQNLGHDTMYWYKQDSKKFLKIMFSYNNKELIINETVPNRFSPKSPDKAHLNLHINSLELGDSAVYFCASSQGYGNQPQHFGDGTRLSIL.

The chain employs TRBV29-1 and TRBJ2-5, with 7 positions matching TRBD2. There are 13 residues in the CDR3. The trim removed 2 bases at V and 4 bases at J, leaving 4 bases unmatched. Germline V gene lookup returns CDR1 SQVTM and CDR2 ANQGSEA. CDR3 DNA sequence: TGCAGCGTTGAATGGGGGGGAGGAGAGACCCAGTACTTC. Translation gives CSVEWGGGETQYF.

The V call is TRBV3-1, the J call TRBJ1-5; D is uncertain. The V and J ends lost 0 bases and 2 bases respectively, with 8 bases between them. Germline lookup yields CDR1 LGHDT and CDR2 YNNKEL (reference sequence). The CDR3 runs to 15 residues. CDR3 DNA: TGTGCCAGCAGCCAAGATTCGGCAGGCAATCAGCCCCAGCATTTT. Its protein is CASSQDSAGNQPQHF. Filled out from reference TRBV3-1 and TRBJ1-5, the complete variable domain reads DTAVSQTPKYLVTQMGNDKSIKCEQNLGHDTMYWYKQDSKKFLKIMFSYNNKELIINETVPNRFSPKSPDKAHLNLHINSLELGDSAVYFCASSQDSAGNQPQHFGDGTRLSIL.

The V and J genes are TRBV25-1 and TRBJ1-5, with D perhaps matching TRBD1 (6 bases). The CDR3 is made up of 15 amino acids. The germline V and J ends were trimmed by 2 bases and 5 bases, with 13 bases remaining between them. Germline CDR1 and CDR2: MGHDK and SYGVNS. The CDR3 protein is CASSEGIGGDQPQHF. The CDR3 nucleotides are TGTGCCAGCAGTGAAGGAATAGGGGGAGATCAGCCCCAGCATTTT.

The chain links TRBV24-1 to TRBJ1-6; a possible D gene is TRBD1 (5 bases). V lost 3 bases to trimming and J lost 7 bases, with 12 bases between them. CDR3 length equals 15 residues. Germline lookup yields CDR1 KGHDR and CDR2 SFDVKD. The CDR3 bases are TGTGCCACCAGTGATAGCCGGGACCTGAATTCACCCCTCCACTTT. Translation: CATSDSRDLNSPLHF.

This clonotype has only a few counts. The genes are TRBV12-3 or TRBV12-4 and TRBJ1-2, with D perhaps matching TRBD1 (5 bases). The germline V and J ends were trimmed by 2 bases and 4 bases, with 8 bases remaining between them. This CDR3 is 13 amino acids long. The CDR3 DNA sequence: TGTGCCAGCAGTTTACGCCAGGGCTATGGCTACACCTTC. This encodes CASSLRQGYGYTF.

The chain carries TRBV15 and TRBJ1-1, with 8 bases that match TRBD1. Germline V gene sequence: CDR1 LNHNV, CDR2 YYDKDF (reference sequence). The V gene end was trimmed by 1 base and the J gene end by 3 bases; junction bases not matched to a gene: 13. The CDR3 length is 18 residues. The CDR3 DNA sequence: TGTGCCACCAGCAGAGTTTACCCTCAACAGGGGGGGGACACTGAAGCTTTCTTT. This gives the protein CATSRVYPQQGGDTEAFF.

The chain links TRBV20-1 to TRBJ1-1, with TRBD1 matching over 7 bases. This CDR3 is 13 amino acids long. The germline CDR1 and CDR2 sequences are DFQATT and SNEGSKA (reference sequence). The junction had 2 bases not matched to a gene; V was cut back by 3 bases and J by 1 base. The CDR3 loop is CSARGQWNTEAFF. CDR3 nucleotide sequence: TGCAGTGCTAGGGGACAGTGGAACACTGAAGCTTTCTTT.

This chain connects TRBV12-3 or TRBV12-4 to TRBJ2-5; D possibly corresponds to TRBD1 (6 bases). Trimming stripped 1 base from V and 5 bases from J, with 14 bases between. This CDR3 spans 15 amino acids. The CDR3 spells CASSLETGPGETQYF. The CDR3, as DNA: TGTGCCAGCAGTTTAGAGACAGGCCCAGGGGAGACCCAGTACTTC.